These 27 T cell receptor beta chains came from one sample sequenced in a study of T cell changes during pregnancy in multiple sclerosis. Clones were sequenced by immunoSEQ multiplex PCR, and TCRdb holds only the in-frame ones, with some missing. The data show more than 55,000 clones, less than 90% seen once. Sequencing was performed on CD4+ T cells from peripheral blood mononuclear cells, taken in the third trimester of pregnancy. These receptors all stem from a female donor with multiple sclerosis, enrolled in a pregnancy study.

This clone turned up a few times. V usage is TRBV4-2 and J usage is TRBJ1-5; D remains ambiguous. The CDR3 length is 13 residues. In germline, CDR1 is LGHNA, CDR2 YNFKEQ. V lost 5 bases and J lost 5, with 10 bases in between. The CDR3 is CASSIQVDQPQHF. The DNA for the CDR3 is TGTGCCAGCAGCATCCAGGTAGATCAGCCCCAGCATTTT.

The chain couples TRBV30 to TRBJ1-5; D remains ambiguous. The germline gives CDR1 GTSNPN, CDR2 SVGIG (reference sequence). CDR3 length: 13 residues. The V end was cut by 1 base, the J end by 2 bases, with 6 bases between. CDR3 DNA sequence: TGTGCCTGGAGTGAATCCGGCAATCAGCCCCAGCATTTT. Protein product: CAWSESGNQPQHF.

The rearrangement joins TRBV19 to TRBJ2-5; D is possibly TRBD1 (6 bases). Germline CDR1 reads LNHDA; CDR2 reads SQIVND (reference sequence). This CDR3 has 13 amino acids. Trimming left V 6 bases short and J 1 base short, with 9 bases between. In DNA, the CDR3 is TGTGCCAGTAGAACAGGGTTCCAAGAGACCCAGTACTTC. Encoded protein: CASRTGFQETQYF.

The DNA for the CDR3 is TGTGCCAGTAGTACCAATAACGGGTACAGGCTCTATGGCTACACCTTC. It yields the protein CASSTNNGYRLYGYTF. This chain connects TRBV19 to TRBJ1-2; maybe TRBD1 (5 bases). Germline V gives CDR1 LNHDA, CDR2 SQIVND (reference sequence). V gave up 4 bases and J gave up 4 bases, with 19 bases separating them. This CDR3 contains 16 residues.

The CDR3 loop reads CASSLEQGMANVLTF. In DNA form, the CDR3 reads TGCGCCAGCAGCTTGGAACAGGGAATGGCCAACGTCCTGACTTTC. This sequence joins TRBV5-1 and TRBJ2-6, with D maybe TRBD1 (6 bases). The germline CDR1 and CDR2 sequences are SGHRS and YFSETQ. The CDR3 consists of 15 residues. The V and J ends lost 0 bases and 6 bases respectively, with 10 bases between them.

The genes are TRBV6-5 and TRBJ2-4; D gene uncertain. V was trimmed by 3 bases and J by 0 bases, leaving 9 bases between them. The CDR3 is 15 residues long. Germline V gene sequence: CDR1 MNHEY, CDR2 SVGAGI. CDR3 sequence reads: CASSYSRLAKNIQYF. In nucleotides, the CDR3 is TGTGCCAGCAGTTATTCGCGACTAGCCAAAAACATTCAGTACTTC.

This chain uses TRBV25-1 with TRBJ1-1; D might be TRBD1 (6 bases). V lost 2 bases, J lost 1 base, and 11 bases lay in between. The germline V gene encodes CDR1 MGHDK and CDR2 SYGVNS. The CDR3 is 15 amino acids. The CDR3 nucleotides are TGTGCCAGCAGTGAACCCGACAGGTCGAACACTGAAGCTTTCTTT. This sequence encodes CASSEPDRSNTEAFF.

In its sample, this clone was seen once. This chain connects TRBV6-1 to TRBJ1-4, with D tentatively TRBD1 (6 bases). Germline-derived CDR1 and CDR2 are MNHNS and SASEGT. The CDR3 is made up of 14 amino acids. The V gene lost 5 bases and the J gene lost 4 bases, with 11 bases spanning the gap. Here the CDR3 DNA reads TGTGCCAGCAGTTCTACAGGGTATAATGAAAAACTGTTTTTT. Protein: CASSSTGYNEKLFF.

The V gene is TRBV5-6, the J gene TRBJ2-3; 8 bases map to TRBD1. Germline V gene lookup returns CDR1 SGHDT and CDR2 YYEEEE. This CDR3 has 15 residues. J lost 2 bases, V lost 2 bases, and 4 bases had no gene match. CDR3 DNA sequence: TGTGCCAGCAGCTTAAGGACAGGGACCACAGATACGCAGTATTTT. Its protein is CASSLRTGTTDTQYF.

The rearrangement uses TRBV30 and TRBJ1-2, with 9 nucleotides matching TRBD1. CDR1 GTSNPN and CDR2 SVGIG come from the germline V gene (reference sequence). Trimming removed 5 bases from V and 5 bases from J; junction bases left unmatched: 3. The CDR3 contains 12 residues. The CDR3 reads CAWGTGWYGYTF. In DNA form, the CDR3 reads TGTGCCTGGGGGACAGGGTGGTATGGCTACACCTTC.

CDR3 in amino acids: CASRDTGGGYGYTF. CDR3 DNA: TGTGCCAGCAGGGACACAGGGGGCGGGTATGGCTACACCTTC. V and J are TRBV6-1 and TRBJ1-2; 9 nucleotides line up with TRBD1. The CDR3 has 14 amino acids. Germline CDR1 and CDR2: MNHNS and SASEGT. Trimming at V came to 6 bases and at J to 5 bases, leaving 7 bases not matched to a gene.

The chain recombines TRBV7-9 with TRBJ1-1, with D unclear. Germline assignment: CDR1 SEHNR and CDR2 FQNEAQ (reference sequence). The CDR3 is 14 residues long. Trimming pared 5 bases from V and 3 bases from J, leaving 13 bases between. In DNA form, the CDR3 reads TGTGCCAGCAGCAGAGCCGGGTTCGACACTGAAGCTTTCTTT. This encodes CASSRAGFDTEAFF.

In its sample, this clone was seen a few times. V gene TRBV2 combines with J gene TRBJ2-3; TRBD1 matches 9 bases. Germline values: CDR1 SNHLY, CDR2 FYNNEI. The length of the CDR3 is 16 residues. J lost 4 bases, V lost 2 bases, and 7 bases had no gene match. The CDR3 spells CASSELTGGGPDTQYF. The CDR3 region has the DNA TGTGCCAGCAGTGAACTGACAGGGGGTGGTCCAGATACGCAGTATTTT.

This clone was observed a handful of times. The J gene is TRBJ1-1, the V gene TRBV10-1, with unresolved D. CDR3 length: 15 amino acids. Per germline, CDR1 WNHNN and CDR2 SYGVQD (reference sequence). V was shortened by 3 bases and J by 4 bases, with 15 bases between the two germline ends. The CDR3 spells CASSESSGIGTEAFF. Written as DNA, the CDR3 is TGCGCCAGCAGTGAATCTTCGGGGATTGGCACTGAAGCTTTCTTT.

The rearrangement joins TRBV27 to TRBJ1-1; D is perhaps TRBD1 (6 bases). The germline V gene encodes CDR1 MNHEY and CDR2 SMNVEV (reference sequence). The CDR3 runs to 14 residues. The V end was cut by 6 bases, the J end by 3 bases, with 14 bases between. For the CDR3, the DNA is TGTGCCAGCAGAACAGGGTGGTTGTACACTGAAGCTTTCTTT. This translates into CASRTGWLYTEAFF.

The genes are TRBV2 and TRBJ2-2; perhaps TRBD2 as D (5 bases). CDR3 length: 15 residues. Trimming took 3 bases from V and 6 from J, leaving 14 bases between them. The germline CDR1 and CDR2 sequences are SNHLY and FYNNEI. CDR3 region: CASSDGGYRAGELFF. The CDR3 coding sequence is TGTGCCAGCAGTGATGGCGGGTATCGTGCCGGGGAGCTGTTTTTT.

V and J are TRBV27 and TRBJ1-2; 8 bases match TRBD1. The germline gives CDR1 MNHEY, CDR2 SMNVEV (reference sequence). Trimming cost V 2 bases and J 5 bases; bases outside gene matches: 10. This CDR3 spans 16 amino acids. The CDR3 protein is CASSLSGAGGAYGYTF. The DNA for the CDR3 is TGTGCCAGCAGTTTAAGTGGGGCAGGGGGCGCTTATGGCTACACCTTC.

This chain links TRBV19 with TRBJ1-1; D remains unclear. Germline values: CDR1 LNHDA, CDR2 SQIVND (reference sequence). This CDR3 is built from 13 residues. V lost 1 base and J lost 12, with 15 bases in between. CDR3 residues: CASSIGGSSQTFF. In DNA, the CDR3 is TGTGCCAGTAGTATAGGAGGGTCGTCCCAAACTTTCTTT. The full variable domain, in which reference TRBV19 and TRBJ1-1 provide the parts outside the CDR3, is DGGITQSPKYLFRKEGQNVTLSCEQNLNHDAMYWYRQDPGQGLRLIYYSQIVNDFQKGDIAEGYSVSREKKESFPLTVTSAQKNPTAFYLCASSIGGSSQTFFGQGTRLTVV.

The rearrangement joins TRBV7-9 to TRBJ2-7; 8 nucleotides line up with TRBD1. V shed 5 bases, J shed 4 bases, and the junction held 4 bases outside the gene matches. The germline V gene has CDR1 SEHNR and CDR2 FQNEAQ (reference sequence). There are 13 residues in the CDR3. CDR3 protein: CASSPDRVYEQYF. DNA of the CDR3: TGTGCCAGCAGCCCGGACAGGGTTTACGAGCAGTACTTC.

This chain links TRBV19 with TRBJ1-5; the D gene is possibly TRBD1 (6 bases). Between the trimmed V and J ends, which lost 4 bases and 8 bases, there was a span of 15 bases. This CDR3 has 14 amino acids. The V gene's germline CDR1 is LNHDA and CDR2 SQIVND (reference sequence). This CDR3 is CASSKWPGDKPQHF. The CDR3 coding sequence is TGTGCCAGTAGTAAGTGGCCAGGGGATAAGCCCCAGCATTTT.

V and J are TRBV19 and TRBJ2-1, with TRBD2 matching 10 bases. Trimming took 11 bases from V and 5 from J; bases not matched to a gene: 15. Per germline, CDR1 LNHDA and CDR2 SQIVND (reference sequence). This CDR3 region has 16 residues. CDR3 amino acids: CAASGTSAMEHNEQFF. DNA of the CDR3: TGTGCCGCCTCCGGGACTAGCGCCATGGAACACAATGAGCAGTTCTTC. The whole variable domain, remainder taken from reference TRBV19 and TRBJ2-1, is DGGITQSPKYLFRKEGQNVTLSCEQNLNHDAMYWYRQDPGQGLRLIYYSQIVNDFQKGDIAEGYSVSREKKESFPLTVTSAQKNPTAFYLCAASGTSAMEHNEQFFGPGTRLTVL.

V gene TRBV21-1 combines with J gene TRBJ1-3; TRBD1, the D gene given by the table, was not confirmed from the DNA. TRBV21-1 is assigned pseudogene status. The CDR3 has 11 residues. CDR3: CAPFYQDTIYF. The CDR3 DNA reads TGTGCCCCCTTCTACCAGGACACCATATATTTT.

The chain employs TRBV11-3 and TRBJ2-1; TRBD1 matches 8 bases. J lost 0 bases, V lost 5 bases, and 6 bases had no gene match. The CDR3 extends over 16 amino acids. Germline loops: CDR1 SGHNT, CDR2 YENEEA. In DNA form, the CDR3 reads TGTGCCAGCAGCCGGGGACAGGTCAGCTCCTACAATGAGCAGTTCTTC. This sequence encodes CASSRGQVSSYNEQFF.

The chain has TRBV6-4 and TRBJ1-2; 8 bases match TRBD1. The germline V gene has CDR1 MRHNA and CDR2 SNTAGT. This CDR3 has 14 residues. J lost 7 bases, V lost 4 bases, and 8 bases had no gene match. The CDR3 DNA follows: TGTGCCAGCAGTGCCTCGACCAGGGGGCTTGGCTACACCTTC. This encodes CASSASTRGLGYTF.

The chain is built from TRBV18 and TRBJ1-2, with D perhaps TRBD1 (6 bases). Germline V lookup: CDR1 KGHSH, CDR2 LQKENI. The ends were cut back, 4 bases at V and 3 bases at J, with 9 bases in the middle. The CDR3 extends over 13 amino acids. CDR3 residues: CASSQDSYYGYTF. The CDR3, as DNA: TGTGCCAGCTCACAGGACAGTTACTATGGCTACACCTTC.

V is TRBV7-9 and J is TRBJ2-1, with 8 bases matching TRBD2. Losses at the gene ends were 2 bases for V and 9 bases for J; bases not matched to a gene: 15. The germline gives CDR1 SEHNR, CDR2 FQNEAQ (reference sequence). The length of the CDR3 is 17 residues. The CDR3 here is CASSLPRGREARSEQFF. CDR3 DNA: TGTGCCAGCAGCTTACCTCGGGGGCGGGAGGCCCGGAGTGAGCAGTTCTTC.

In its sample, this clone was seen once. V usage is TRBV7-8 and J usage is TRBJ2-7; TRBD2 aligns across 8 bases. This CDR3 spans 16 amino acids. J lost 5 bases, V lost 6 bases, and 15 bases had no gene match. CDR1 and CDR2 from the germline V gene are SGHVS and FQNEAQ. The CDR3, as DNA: TGTGCCAGCAGTAACTACGCGGGGGGAAAAAAAAACGAGCAGTACTTC. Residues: CASSNYAGGKKNEQYF. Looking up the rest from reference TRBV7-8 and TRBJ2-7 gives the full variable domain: GAGVSQSPRYKVAKRGQDVALRCDPISGHVSLFWYQQALGQGPEFLTYFQNEAQLDKSGLPSDRFFAERPEGSVSTLKIQRTQQEDSAVYLCASSNYAGGKKNEQYFGPGTRLTVT.